The T cell receptor beta chain described here comes from a study of blood T cell repertoires in COVID-19. Turning to the study itself: The origin of the acute and convalescent COVID-19 samples was the United States, Italy and Spain.

In its sample, this clone was seen a few times. Enrolled through a virtual design, the participants were between roughly 18 and 89 years of age and came from approximately 25 US areas. Participants' reported clinical history set cohort assignment. The V end lost 0 bases, the J end lost 5 bases, and 14 bases lay between the germline ends. The CDR3 covers 15 residues. Per germline, CDR1 SGDLS and CDR2 YYNGEE. In the original analysis: For nucleated cells, counts were estimated from reference gene primer amplification. Libraries were prepared by immunoSEQ multiplex PCR; TCRdb keeps only in-frame clonotypes and omits some of them. The D gene and trimming were derived from the DNA, and the V and J assignments and clone size from that table. The data show under 450,000 clones, with about 90% seen just once and about 2.7% held by the top ten.

Sequencing was carried out using PBMCs or T cells enriched from blood (not recorded which). This receptor was obtained from a woman in her thirties who had recovered from COVID-19. The chain couples TRBV9 to TRBJ1-1, with D possibly TRBD1 on 6 matching bases. The CDR3 is CASSVAYREGTEAFF. The CDR3 DNA is TGTGCCAGCAGCGTAGCTTACAGGGAGGGGACTGAAGCTTTCTTT.